This passage covers 32 T cell receptor beta chains from one sample sequenced in a study of blood T cell repertoires in COVID-19. Here immunoSEQ multiplex PCR was the method, and the copy in TCRdb shows in-frame clones only, minus some. The profile shows some 260,000 clones, about 88% of them singletons. Sequenced sample: peripheral blood. Receptors were obtained from a woman in her thirties or forties who had recovered from COVID-19.

The chain recombines TRBV19 with TRBJ2-7; TRBD1 aligns across 8 bases. CDR3 length: 19 residues. Germline CDR1 LNHDA, CDR2 SQIVND (reference sequence). Germline trimming cut 5 bases from V and 3 bases from J; bases unmatched to any gene: 21. The CDR3, as DNA: TGTGCCAGTAGTCCCGCTTATGGGACAGGTTTTCGGGTCGACTACGAGCAGTACTTC. Its translation: CASSPAYGTGFRVDYEQYF.

The chain has TRBV30 and TRBJ1-1; D gene unclear. CDR3 length: 12 residues. V lost 4 bases, J lost 4 bases, and 10 bases lay in between. CDR1 is GTSNPN, CDR2 SVGIG, per germline (reference sequence). The CDR3 is CAWNRVSTEAFF. In nucleotides, the CDR3 is TGTGCCTGGAACCGGGTGAGCACTGAAGCTTTCTTT.

V and J are TRBV4-3 and TRBJ2-1, with D possibly being TRBD2 (6 bases). With 6 bases removed from V and 2 bases from J, the gap between germline ends came to 17 bases. Germline V lookup: CDR1 LGHNA, CDR2 YSLEER. CDR3 length: 16 amino acids. CDR3 loop: CASSPRSSGAYNEQFF. As DNA, the CDR3 is TGCGCCAGCAGTCCCCGAAGTAGCGGCGCCTACAATGAGCAGTTCTTC.

The genes are TRBV3-1 (or the pseudogene TRBV3-2) and TRBJ1-6, with D perhaps matching TRBD1 (6 bases). Germline-derived CDR1 and CDR2 are LGHDT and YNNKEL (reference sequence). The CDR3 has 15 residues. Deletions cut 4 bases from V and 6 bases from J, with 13 bases between. The CDR3 loop reads CASSPPQGINSPLHF. As DNA, the CDR3 is TGTGCCAGCAGCCCACCTCAGGGGATTAATTCACCCCTCCACTTT.

CDR3 in amino acids: CSVEPPGQPGGYTF. The DNA for the CDR3 is TGCAGCGTTGAGCCCCCTGGGCAGCCTGGCGGCTACACCTTC. The chain couples TRBV29-1 to TRBJ1-2; no definite D call. V was shortened by 3 bases and J by 8 bases, with 19 bases between the two germline ends. CDR1 is SQVTM, CDR2 ANQGSEA, per germline. The CDR3 extends over 14 amino acids.

CDR3: CASSQAVRGRPSGYTF. CDR3 nucleotides: TGTGCCAGCAGCCAAGCGGTGAGAGGGAGGCCTTCTGGCTACACCTTC. The V gene is TRBV3-1 (or the pseudogene TRBV3-2), the J gene TRBJ1-2; D is ambiguous. The CDR3 covers 16 residues. V was shortened by 1 base and J by 7 bases, with 19 bases between the two germline ends. Germline V CDR1 and CDR2: LGHDT, YNNKEL (reference sequence).

This chain uses TRBV5-1 with TRBJ1-4, with 10 bases fitting TRBD1. There are 15 residues in the CDR3. V was clipped by 4 bases and J by 7 bases; unmatched bases: 7. CDR1 and CDR2 (germline): SGHRS, YFSETQ. The CDR3 protein is CASSPGRDRGEKLFF. As DNA, the CDR3 is TGCGCCAGCAGCCCGGGCCGGGACAGGGGTGAAAAACTGTTTTTT.

The rearrangement joins TRBV7-2 to TRBJ2-7, with TRBD2 matching 12 bases. From germline, CDR1 is SGHTA and CDR2 FQGNSA. This CDR3 is 15 amino acids long. Trimming cost V 5 bases and J 7 bases; bases outside gene matches: 9. The CDR3 is CASSRTSGKGGEQYF. The CDR3 nucleotides are TGTGCCAGCAGCCGGACTAGCGGGAAGGGTGGTGAGCAGTACTTC.

This chain uses TRBV15 with TRBJ1-2; weak D call: TRBD1 (5 bases). The CDR3 is 15 residues long. Germline V gene lookup returns CDR1 LNHNV and CDR2 YYDKDF (reference sequence). V dropped 1 base and J dropped 4 bases, with 13 bases sitting between them. The CDR3 sequence: CATSRGSGGGYGYTF. The DNA of the CDR3 is TGTGCCACCAGCAGAGGGTCTGGGGGAGGCTATGGCTACACCTTC.

This chain joins TRBV7-9 and TRBJ2-3; 9 bases are shared with TRBD2. CDR1 and CDR2 from the germline V gene are SEHNR and FQNEAQ (reference sequence). Losses at the gene ends were 1 base for V and 1 base for J; bases not matched to a gene: 0. This CDR3 comprises 15 residues. CDR3: CASSLVAGGTDTQYF. The DNA for the CDR3 is TGTGCCAGCAGCTTAGTAGCGGGGGGCACAGATACGCAGTATTTT. Variable domain in full (rest from reference TRBV7-9 and TRBJ2-3): DTGVSQNPRHKITKRGQNVTFRCDPISEHNRLYWYRQTLGQGPEFLTYFQNEAQLEKSRLLSDRFSAERPKGSFSTLEIQRTEQGDSAMYLCASSLVAGGTDTQYFGPGTRLTVL.

The V gene is TRBV6-2 or TRBV6-3, the J gene TRBJ2-7, with 9 bases lining up with TRBD1. Trimming removed 6 bases from V and 4 bases from J; junction bases left unmatched: 7. CDR3 length: 14 amino acids. The V gene's germline CDR1 is MNHEY and CDR2 SVGEGT. For the CDR3, the DNA is TGTGCCAGCAGCCCCCACAGGGGGCGGTACGAGCAGTACTTC. Its protein product is CASSPHRGRYEQYF.

Comment on this clone: An end of the junction does not agree with germline; a read error may underlie this. The chain joins TRBV7-7 to TRBJ2-5, with D tentatively TRBD1 (5 bases). From germline, CDR1 is SSHAT and CDR2 FNYEAQ (reference sequence). The CDR3 is 13 residues long. As DNA, the CDR3 is TGTGCTAGCAGCTTAGTCCCAGAAGGGGCCCAGTACTTC. Translating gives CASSLVPEGAQYF.

J is TRBJ2-3 and V is TRBV7-2; possible D gene TRBD2, 5 bases. Per the germline V gene, CDR1 is SGHTA and CDR2 is FQGNSA. The V end was cut by 5 bases, the J end by 0 bases, with 9 bases between. This CDR3 region has 14 residues. CDR3 DNA: TGTGCCAGCAGCCGCTGGACTAGCACAGATACGCAGTATTTT. Translation gives CASSRWTSTDTQYF. Supplemented by reference TRBV7-2 and TRBJ2-3, the full variable domain reads GAGVSQSPSNKVTEKGKDVELRCDPISGHTALYWYRQSLGQGLEFLIYFQGNSAPDKSGLPSDRFSAERTGGSVSTLTIQRTQQEDSAVYLCASSRWTSTDTQYFGPGTRLTVL.

DNA of the CDR3: TGTGCCAGCAGTTACCCCGGGACAGGCGCTTTTGGCTACACCTTC. Protein sequence: CASSYPGTGAFGYTF. The chain is built from TRBV6-5 and TRBJ1-2, with TRBD1 matching over 8 bases. The CDR3 runs to 15 residues. Germline V gene data show CDR1 as MNHEY and CDR2 as SVGAGI. The J segment lost 7 bases and the V segment lost 2 bases, leaving 9 bases of the junction unmatched.

This clone was recorded once. The CDR3 DNA reads as TGTGCCAGCAGCTATACCCCCGGACTAGCGGGAAGGGATCGCACCGGGGAGCTGTTTTTT. Translation: CASSYTPGLAGRDRTGELFF. V and J are TRBV7-6 and TRBJ2-2; 12 nucleotides align to TRBD2. V was clipped by 4 bases and J by 4 bases; unmatched bases: 16. The CDR3 extends over 20 amino acids. The germline V gene encodes CDR1 SGHVS and CDR2 FNYEAQ.

The chain couples TRBV6-5 to TRBJ1-3; TRBD1 is a possible D gene (5 bases). CDR1 MNHEY and CDR2 SVGAGI come from the germline V gene. There are 14 residues in the CDR3. The V end was cut by 2 bases, the J end by 3 bases, with 8 bases between. The CDR3: CASSYGAVGNTIYF. Here the CDR3 DNA reads TGTGCCAGCAGTTACGGGGCGGTTGGAAACACCATATATTTT.

The chain's CDR3 is CASSDVRGVDEQYV. The DNA for the CDR3 is TGTGCCAGCAGTGACGTCCGGGGGGTCGACGAGCAGTACGTC. The chain combines TRBV2 with TRBJ2-7; 7 nucleotides agree with TRBD2. The CDR3 contains 14 residues. With 3 bases clipped from V and 5 bases from J, the junction kept 7 bases outside the gene matches. Per germline, CDR1 SNHLY and CDR2 FYNNEI.

This clone was observed a single time. This rearrangement joins TRBV7-6 to TRBJ2-1; 12 nucleotides line up with TRBD2. This CDR3 is 15 amino acids long. V dropped 5 bases and J dropped 6; count of bases not matched to a gene: 5. The germline gives CDR1 SGHVS, CDR2 FNYEAQ. This CDR3 is CASSPGLAGTNEQFF. The CDR3 DNA reads TGTGCCAGCAGCCCGGGACTAGCGGGCACCAATGAGCAGTTCTTC. Filled out from reference TRBV7-6 and TRBJ2-1, the complete variable domain reads GAGVSQSPRYKVTKRGQDVALRCDPISGHVSLYWYRQALGQGPEFLTYFNYEAQQDKSGLPNDRFSAERPEGSISTLTIQRTEQRDSAMYRCASSPGLAGTNEQFFGPGTRLTVL.

The CDR3 nucleotides read TGTGCCAGCAGCCCTCTTGGACAGGGGGCAGGGGGCTACACCTTC. It specifies CASSPLGQGAGGYTF. V gene TRBV7-2 combines with J gene TRBJ1-2; 11 bases match TRBD1. Trimming at V came to 5 bases and at J to 8 bases, leaving 10 bases not matched to a gene. CDR1 SGHTA and CDR2 FQGNSA come from the germline V gene. The CDR3 runs to 15 residues.

The sample holds one count of this clone. This rearrangement joins TRBV7-3 to TRBJ2-1, with D possibly TRBD1 on 6 matching bases. Trimming left V 6 bases short and J 5 bases short, with 17 bases between. The length of the CDR3 is 15 residues. The V gene's germline CDR1 is SGHTA and CDR2 FQGTGA. The CDR3 reads CASRRDLRDNNEQFF. The CDR3 DNA reads TGTGCCAGCAGGAGGGACCTCCGGGACAACAATGAGCAGTTCTTC.

The chain joins TRBV5-1 to TRBJ1-1; 11 bases match TRBD1. V lost 9 bases to trimming and J lost 4 bases; unmatched junction nucleotides: 8. Germline-derived CDR1 and CDR2 are SGHRS and YFSETQ. The CDR3 has 14 residues. The CDR3 nucleotides read TGCGCCACCAGGGGGACAGGGGGGCTCACTGAAGCTTTCTTT. Its protein is CATRGTGGLTEAFF.

The chain joins TRBV19 to TRBJ1-2, with 8 bases matching TRBD1. Germline CDR1 LNHDA, CDR2 SQIVND (reference sequence). There are 13 residues in the CDR3. V was clipped by 10 bases and J by 5 bases; unmatched bases: 9. The CDR3 reads CAIPGGAGYGYTF. Written as DNA, the CDR3 is TGTGCCATCCCAGGGGGCGCCGGGTATGGCTACACCTTC.

The genes are TRBV5-6 and TRBJ1-1, with 7 nucleotides matching TRBD1. V was pared by 4 bases and J by 2 bases, with 5 bases of the junction left unmatched. The germline CDR1 and CDR2 sequences are SGHDT and YYEEEE. The CDR3 is 14 amino acids. The CDR3 DNA follows: TGTGCCAGCAGCCCGACAGGGCCCAACACTGAAGCTTTCTTT. Its translation is CASSPTGPNTEAFF.

The chain links TRBV4-1 to TRBJ1-1; a weak D match, TRBD1 (5 bases). Germline loops: CDR1 MGHRA, CDR2 YSYEKL. The V gene lost 7 bases and the J gene lost 4 bases, with 7 bases spanning the gap. The CDR3 consists of 11 residues. The CDR3 DNA reads TGCGCCAGCACCGGGGGCACTGAAGCTTTCTTT. Translated, it gives CASTGGTEAFF.

This clone was seen a handful of times. The same CDR3 is also encoded by other DNA sequences in this sample. This sequence joins TRBV5-1 and TRBJ2-5, with a tentative D call TRBD2 (7 bases). Trimming left V 4 bases short and J 5 bases short, with 15 bases between. The length of the CDR3 is 14 residues. Germline V gene lookup returns CDR1 SGHRS and CDR2 YFSETQ. CDR3 amino acids: CASSPRGGGETQYF. CDR3 DNA: TGCGCCAGCAGCCCAAGGGGGGGCGGTGAGACCCAGTACTTC. Full variable domain (missing parts from reference TRBV5-1 and TRBJ2-5): KAGVTQTPRYLIKTRGQQVTLSCSPISGHRSVSWYQQTPGQGLQFLFEYFSETQRNKGNFPGRFSGRQFSNSRSEMNVSTLELGDSALYLCASSPRGGGETQYFGPGTRLLVL.

CDR3 sequence: CASSRAGEKLFF. The CDR3 DNA reads as TGTGCCAGCAGCCGCGCCGGGGAAAAACTGTTTTTT. This chain joins TRBV7-8 and TRBJ1-4; D is unresolved. The CDR3 is made up of 12 amino acids. Germline lookup yields CDR1 SGHVS and CDR2 FQNEAQ. V lost 5 bases to trimming and J lost 8 bases, with 9 bases between them.

This clone has just a few counts. The V call is TRBV27, the J call TRBJ1-2; possible D gene TRBD1, 6 bases. The germline gives CDR1 MNHEY, CDR2 SMNVEV (reference sequence). V lost 5 bases to trimming and J lost 1 base, with 11 bases between them. The CDR3 length is 14 residues. The chain's CDR3 is CASSRDTINYGYTF. The CDR3 DNA follows: TGTGCCAGCAGTCGGGACACCATTAACTATGGCTACACCTTC.

The J gene is TRBJ1-2, the V gene TRBV5-4, with D tentatively TRBD1 (5 bases). The ends were cut back, 4 bases at V and 9 bases at J, with 19 bases in the middle. Looked up from germline, CDR1 is SGHNT and CDR2 is YYREEE (reference sequence). The CDR3 has 14 residues. The CDR3 nucleotides are TGTGCCAGCAGCCCTCCGGGCCCGGGGGGGAGCTACACCTTC. Protein sequence: CASSPPGPGGSYTF.

The rearrangement joins TRBV11-3 to TRBJ2-5; a weak D match, TRBD2 (6 bases). Germline V gene lookup returns CDR1 SGHNT and CDR2 YENEEA. V lost 4 bases, J lost 2 bases, and 20 bases lay in between. CDR3 length: 17 residues. The CDR3 reads CASSSGGPGRGQETQYF. The CDR3 coding sequence is TGTGCCAGCAGCTCCGGGGGTCCGGGAAGGGGACAAGAGACCCAGTACTTC.

The V gene is TRBV11-1, the J gene TRBJ2-2; a weak D match, TRBD1 (6 bases). Between the trimmed V and J ends, which lost 5 bases and 6 bases, there was a span of 10 bases. This CDR3 contains 13 residues. Germline loops: CDR1 SGHAT, CDR2 FQDESV (reference sequence). CDR3 DNA sequence: TGTGCCAGCAGCCGAGACAGGTCCGGGGAGCTGTTTTTT. This encodes CASSRDRSGELFF.

This chain connects TRBV18 to TRBJ1-4, with TRBD1 matching 7 bases. With V trimmed by 0 bases and J by 5 bases, 6 bases remained unmatched. The CDR3 consists of 16 residues. CDR1 and CDR2 (germline): KGHSH, LQKENI. As DNA, the CDR3 is TGTGCCAGCTCACCACCGCGGGGACAGAAAAATGAAAAACTGTTTTTT. Its translation is CASSPPRGQKNEKLFF.

The genes are TRBV9 and TRBJ2-1; TRBD2 aligns across 7 bases. This CDR3 comprises 15 residues. J lost 6 bases, V lost 2 bases, and 8 bases had no gene match. Per the germline V gene, CDR1 is SGDLS and CDR2 is YYNGEE. The CDR3, as DNA: TGTGCCAGCAGCGTGGGGAGCGGGGAGATCAATGAGCAGTTCTTC. Amino acid sequence: CASSVGSGEINEQFF.